These 28 T cell receptor beta chains were sequenced from one sample in a study of Graves' ophthalmopathy and Graves' hyperthyroidism (dated by TCRdb to the late 2010s). The listed sequencing device is Illumina HiSeq 2000. For repertoire sequencing, TCR beta CDR3 regions were amplified from RNA transcripts. HTBI primers and the Qiagen OneStep RT-PCR kit were used in a first-round RT-PCR, which was followed by a second-round multiplex PCR, size selection and purification. Through fastp at Q25 and MiXCR, TCRdb rebuilt clones from the public reads, retaining in-frame beta chains. Rows are unified per CDR3 protein, each entry keeping the most common DNA and genes. Recorded for this sample are approximately 540,000 distinct CDR3 sequences; less than 45% of them occurred a single time. The top ten clones comprise about 4% of the sample. The sequenced sample was peripheral blood or thyroid tissue (not recorded which). These TCRs come from an adult man with Graves' hyperthyroidism.

This clonotype was seen at least ten times. The chain employs TRBV2 and TRBJ2-7, with D perhaps matching TRBD1 (5 bases). The CDR3 covers 15 residues. Germline assignment: CDR1 SNHLY and CDR2 FYNNEI. V dropped 3 bases and J dropped 2 bases, with 14 bases sitting between them. The CDR3 region has the DNA TGTGCCAGCAGTGAGTGGAAGGGGAAAACCTACGAGCAGTACTTC. It specifies CASSEWKGKTYEQYF.

This chain uses TRBV18 with TRBJ2-5; TRBD2 matches 10 bases. CDR1 and CDR2 (germline): KGHSH, LQKENI. CDR3 size: 17 residues. V lost 2 bases and J lost 4; bases outside the gene matches: 10. This chain's CDR3 is CASSPSSGSSFRETQYF. DNA for the CDR3: TGTGCCAGCTCACCATCTAGCGGGAGTTCCTTCCGAGAGACCCAGTACTTC.

This clonotype appeared many times. This chain links TRBV6-1 with TRBJ2-2, with D possibly being TRBD1 (6 bases). Germline V gene lookup returns CDR1 MNHNS and CDR2 SASEGT. The CDR3 has 13 amino acids. V was trimmed by 6 bases and J by 6 bases, leaving 11 bases between them. The CDR3 coding sequence is TGTGCCAGCAGAGAACAGGGATCCGGGGAGCTGTTTTTT. This encodes CASREQGSGELFF.

The J gene is TRBJ1-5, the V gene TRBV25-1; D uncertain. CDR3 length equals 9 residues. Germline CDR1 MGHDK, CDR2 SYGVNS. With 9 bases removed from V and 9 bases from J, the gap between germline ends came to 6 bases. CDR3 amino acids: CASSGPQHF. In nucleotides, the CDR3 is TGTGCCAGTTCGGGGCCCCAGCATTTT.

Ten or more counts support this clonotype. The rearrangement links TRBV12-3 or TRBV12-4 to TRBJ1-4, with D hard to call. Trimming took 2 bases from V and 8 from J, leaving 9 bases between them. This CDR3 contains 13 residues. The CDR3 DNA is TGTGCCAGCAGTTTAATTCAAGCAGAAAAACTGTTTTTT. Translating it yields CASSLIQAEKLFF.

This clonotype occurred a few times. V is TRBV2 and J is TRBJ2-7; TRBD2 aligns across 11 bases. From germline, CDR1 is SNHLY and CDR2 FYNNEI. CDR3 length: 14 amino acids. Losses at the gene ends were 5 bases for V and 9 bases for J; bases not matched to a gene: 9. The CDR3 protein is CASSTSGRGFGQYF. CDR3 DNA sequence: TGTGCCAGCAGTACTAGCGGGAGAGGGTTTGGGCAGTACTTC.

This clonotype was detected many times. The J gene is TRBJ2-2, the V gene TRBV2, with D unclear. Germline assignment: CDR1 SNHLY and CDR2 FYNNEI. V lost 6 bases to trimming and J lost 5 bases, with 7 bases between them. This CDR3 comprises 12 residues. The CDR3 loop reads CASRAKTGELFF. CDR3 DNA sequence: TGTGCCAGCAGAGCCAAGACCGGGGAGCTGTTTTTT.

This clonotype was observed at least ten times. The gene calls are TRBV19 and TRBJ2-7, with a weak D call TRBD1 (5 bases). Germline V lookup: CDR1 LNHDA, CDR2 SQIVND (reference sequence). V gave up 4 bases and J gave up 3 bases, with 10 bases separating them. This CDR3 region has 13 residues. This CDR3 reads CASSSKGYYEQYF. The CDR3 DNA reads TGTGCCAGTAGTAGTAAGGGGTACTACGAGCAGTACTTC.

This clonotype occurred once. CDR3 in DNA: TGTGCCAGCAGCGGACAGGGGTCCCAGCCCCTCCACTTT. Translating gives CASSGQGSQPLHF. This chain connects TRBV7-2 to TRBJ1-6, with 9 bases fitting TRBD1. CDR1 and CDR2 (germline): SGHTA, FQGNSA. This CDR3 has 13 amino acids. V shed 5 bases and J 13 bases; nucleotides not matched to a gene: 6.

This sequence joins TRBV9 and TRBJ2-2; 8 nucleotides align to TRBD1. The V and J ends lost 4 bases and 5 bases, in that order; junction bases with no gene match: 10. CDR1 is SGDLS, CDR2 YYNGEE, per germline. The CDR3 totals 16 residues. In DNA, the CDR3 is TGTGCCAGCAGCTTCACAGGGGGGTCCTTGACCGGGGAGCTGTTTTTT. This translates into CASSFTGGSLTGELFF.

This clonotype showed up many times. The chain uses TRBV4-1 and TRBJ2-7; 7 bases map to TRBD2. Per germline, CDR1 MGHRA and CDR2 YSYEKL. Trimming cost V 1 base and J 6 bases; bases outside gene matches: 12. The CDR3 sequence is 16 residues long. This CDR3 is CASSQGLGLVNREQYF. In DNA, the CDR3 is TGCGCCAGCAGCCAAGGCCTCGGACTAGTCAACCGCGAGCAGTACTTC.

The table lists this clonotype with many counts. The chain employs TRBV24-1 and TRBJ1-2, with 12 bases matching TRBD1. V was pared by 3 bases and J by 6 bases, with 7 bases of the junction left unmatched. The CDR3 is 16 residues long. Looked up from germline, CDR1 is KGHDR and CDR2 is SFDVKD. CDR3 in DNA: TGTGCCACCAGTGATACCGGGACAGGGGGCGTAGATGGCTACACCTTC. Residues: CATSDTGTGGVDGYTF.

There are many counts of this clonotype. The genes are TRBV2 and TRBJ1-5; D call uncertain. CDR3 length: 14 residues. CDR1 and CDR2 from the germline V gene are SNHLY and FYNNEI. V was clipped by 5 bases and J by 5 bases, with 13 bases between them. CDR3 DNA sequence: TGTGCCAGCAGTCCCGGAATTGACTATCAGCCCCAGCATTTT. Its protein product is CASSPGIDYQPQHF. Together with reference TRBV2 and TRBJ1-5, the CDR3 gives the full variable domain: EPEVTQTPSHQVTQMGQEVILRCVPISNHLYFYWYRQILGQKVEFLVSFYNNEISEKSEIFDDQFSVERPDGSNFTLKIRSTKLEDSAMYFCASSPGIDYQPQHFGDGTRLSIL.

The table lists this clonotype with many counts. In DNA form, the CDR3 reads TGTGCCAGCAGCCTTGATACCCGGGAGCTGTTTTTT. This encodes CASSLDTRELFF. This chain links TRBV5-4 with TRBJ2-2; no clear D gene. V lost 4 bases, J lost 9 bases, and 10 bases lay in between. This CDR3 spans 12 amino acids. Per the germline V gene, CDR1 is SGHNT and CDR2 is YYREEE (reference sequence).

The chain uses TRBV24-1 and TRBJ2-7; 8 bases line up with TRBD2. Matching the DNA end better, TRBJ2-1 makes the J call doubtful. Germline V gene data show CDR1 as KGHDR and CDR2 as SFDVKD. This CDR3 is built from 16 residues. DNA of the CDR3: TGTGCCACCAGTCGGAGTACTAGCGGTGGGGACAATGAGCAGTTCTTC. Residues: CATSRSTSGGDNEQFF.

The chain joins TRBV7-3 to TRBJ2-5; D not certain. The CDR3 spans 13 residues. Germline lookup yields CDR1 SGHTA and CDR2 FQGTGA. The V gene lost 1 base and the J gene lost 1 base, with 4 bases spanning the gap. The CDR3 region has the DNA TGTGCCAGCAGCTTAATGTCCCAAGAGACCCAGTACTTC. It yields the protein CASSLMSQETQYF.

The table lists this clonotype with a few counts. The chain has TRBV5-6 and TRBJ2-7; tentative D call: TRBD2 (7 bases). CDR3 length: 16 residues. Germline V gene data show CDR1 as SGHDT and CDR2 as YYEEEE. V lost 3 bases and J 0 bases, leaving 16 bases between the germline ends. CDR3 protein: CASSWGGGPLSYEQYF. The CDR3 DNA reads TGTGCCAGCAGCTGGGGCGGGGGCCCCCTCTCCTACGAGCAGTACTTC.

This chain links TRBV12-3 or TRBV12-4 with TRBJ1-1; the match to TRBD1 covers 9 bases. The V segment lost 3 bases and the J segment 5 bases; nucleotides outside the gene matches: 10. The length of the CDR3 is 16 residues. The CDR3 nucleotides read TGTGCCAGCAGTTTCCCAGGGACAGGGCTTCGGACTGAAGCTTTCTTT. It encodes CASSFPGTGLRTEAFF.

The CDR3 sequence is CASSASGTSANEQYF. The CDR3 DNA reads TGTGCCAGCAGCGCCTCCGGGACTAGCGCCAATGAGCAGTACTTC. The V and J genes are TRBV7-3 and TRBJ2-7, with 10 nucleotides matching TRBD2. Germline assignment: CDR1 SGHTA and CDR2 FQGTGA. The CDR3 consists of 15 residues. The trim removed 5 bases at V and 7 bases at J, leaving 11 bases unmatched. Complete variable domain (other parts from reference TRBV7-3 and TRBJ2-7): GAGVSQTPSNKVTEKGKYVELRCDPISGHTALYWYRQSLGQGPEFLIYFQGTGAADDSGLPNDRFFAVRPEGSVSTLKIQRTERGDSAVYLCASSASGTSANEQYFGPGTRLTVT.

At least ten counts were recorded for this clonotype. The chain couples TRBV7-8 to TRBJ2-7; no clear D. CDR3 length equals 14 residues. V dropped 1 base and J dropped 3 bases, with 10 bases sitting between them. Per germline, CDR1 SGHVS and CDR2 FQNEAQ. CDR3 DNA sequence: TGTGCCAGCAGCTTAGAAGGCGGATACTACGAGCAGTACTTC. Its translation is CASSLEGGYYEQYF.

CDR3 bases: TGTGCCAGTAGTATGTTCGGACTGACTTTC. Translated: CASSMFGLTF. This sequence joins TRBV19 and TRBJ2-6, with unresolved D. V lost 3 bases and J lost 16, with 7 bases in between. CDR3 length equals 10 residues. CDR1 is LNHDA, CDR2 SQIVND, per germline (reference sequence).

The chain is built from TRBV7-3 and TRBJ2-6; 10 nucleotides match TRBD1. This CDR3 region has 20 residues. CDR1 is SGHTA and CDR2 is FQGTGA in the germline V gene. Losses at the gene ends were 8 bases for V and 0 bases for J; bases not matched to a gene: 16. The CDR3 region is CASSPLPGGQGGSGANVLTF. For the CDR3, the DNA is TGTGCCAGCTCACCATTGCCGGGAGGACAGGGGGGCTCTGGGGCCAACGTCCTGACTTTC.

This clonotype has a handful of counts. The rearrangement uses TRBV20-1 and TRBJ2-2; 9 bases map to TRBD1. V shed 1 base and J 4 bases; nucleotides not matched to a gene: 13. Per the germline V gene, CDR1 is DFQATT and CDR2 is SNEGSKA (reference sequence). The CDR3 covers 18 residues. The CDR3 DNA reads TGCAGTGCTAGAGTCTACCCCCCCGGGACAGGGATCACCGGGGAGCTGTTTTTT. Residues: CSARVYPPGTGITGELFF.

This chain uses TRBV2 with TRBJ1-1; no definite D call. The CDR3 is made up of 13 amino acids. With 11 bases removed from V and 0 bases from J, the gap between germline ends came to 13 bases. Germline V gene sequence: CDR1 SNHLY, CDR2 FYNNEI. The CDR3 nucleotides read TGTGCCGGCAAGGAGGTCATGAACACTGAAGCTTTCTTT. Translating gives CAGKEVMNTEAFF.

Notes on this clonotype: As the CDR3 is not closed by the conserved phenylalanine or tryptophan, this likely results from a read error. This chain links TRBV6-5 with TRBJ2-7; 9 nucleotides agree with TRBD1. The CDR3 runs 15 residues. Germline V lookup: CDR1 MNHEY, CDR2 SVGAGI. J was trimmed by 8 bases and V by 5 bases; bases with no gene match: 13. The CDR3 region is CASSEVSGTGTQQYL. The CDR3, as DNA: TGTGCCAGCAGTGAAGTGTCCGGGACAGGGACCCAGCAGTACCTC.

This clonotype was counted many times. The chain combines TRBV19 with TRBJ1-2; D perhaps matches TRBD1 (6 bases). CDR1 is LNHDA and CDR2 is SQIVND in the germline V gene (reference sequence). Trimming shortened V by 6 bases and J by 0 bases, and 14 bases separated the two germline ends. The CDR3 loop spans 15 amino acids. The CDR3 here is CASSQGIYPNYGYTF. The CDR3 nucleotides are TGTGCCAGTAGCCAGGGGATCTACCCTAACTATGGCTACACCTTC.

The J gene is TRBJ1-5, the V gene TRBV10-2; D is unclear. CDR3 length: 16 amino acids. The V end lost 0 bases, the J end lost 8 bases, and 17 bases lay between the germline ends. Germline V gene sequence: CDR1 WSHSY, CDR2 SAAADI. CDR3 bases: TGCGCCAGCAGTGAGTCGATGATGGGAAATGGGAAGCCCCAGCATTTT. It specifies CASSESMMGNGKPQHF.

The rearrangement joins TRBV5-1 to TRBJ1-1, with unresolved D. The CDR3 has 11 amino acids. The V end was cut by 10 bases, the J end by 1 base, with 8 bases between. Germline V gene data show CDR1 as SGHRS and CDR2 as YFSETQ. As DNA, the CDR3 is TGCGCCCGCGTAGGGAACACTGAAGCTTTCTTT. Its protein product is CARVGNTEAFF.